This is a list of T cell receptor beta chains from one sample in a study of long-term antiretroviral therapy in people with HIV. Only in-frame clones appear in the TCRdb table, and some are missing; sequencing was by immunoSEQ multiplex PCR. The top ten clones hold roughly a tenth of a sample with approximately 20,000 clones, 79% of them seen once. The material sequenced was unsorted PBMCs, taken 4.1 years after starting antiretroviral therapy. The receptors stem from a woman in her thirties or forties with HIV. CDR3s include the opening cysteine and the closing phenylalanine or tryptophan. A D gene is named only where the DNA matches it firmly. Part of the rows lack a size; the others show once, few, many or a class for expanded clones.

v_call	clone_size	d_call	j_call	cdr3_aa	cdr3_nt
TRBV27	.	.	TRBJ1-2	CASSFLTEVNYGYTF	TGTGCCAGCAGTTTCCTGACGGAAGTGAACTATGGCTACACCTTC
TRBV25-1	.	TRBD1	TRBJ2-5	CASSATGFETQYF	TGTGCCAGCAGTGCGACAGGGTTCGAGACCCAGTACTTC
TRBV7-8	.	.	TRBJ2-1	CASSQIGWGSNSYNEQFF	TGTGCCAGCAGCCAGATTGGTTGGGGGAGTAACTCCTACAATGAGCAGTTCTTC
TRBV9	.	TRBD2	TRBJ2-3	CASSPLSGGVSTDTQYF	TGTGCCAGCAGCCCTCTCTCGGGGGGGGTTAGCACAGATACGCAGTATTTT
TRBV19	few	TRBD2	TRBJ2-1	CASGSSSTSGFYNEQFF	TGTGCCAGTGGATCTTCTTCGACTAGCGGGTTCTACAATGAGCAGTTCTTC
TRBV11-2	.	.	TRBJ2-2	CASSLITTNTGELFF	TGTGCCAGCAGCTTAATCACGACGAACACCGGGGAGCTGTTTTTT
TRBV6-1	.	.	TRBJ1-4	CASSEEIASNEKLFF	TGTGCCAGCAGTGAAGAGATAGCGTCTAATGAAAAACTGTTTTTT
TRBV6-1	.	TRBD1	TRBJ2-2	CASRLTGGPGELFF	TGTGCCAGCAGATTGACAGGGGGGCCCGGGGAGCTGTTTTTT
TRBV9	.	TRBD1	TRBJ2-5	CASSARGWQETQYF	TGTGCCAGCAGCGCCAGGGGGTGGCAAGAGACCCAGTACTTC
TRBV7-2	.	.	TRBJ1-4	CASSLLPGIDYPNEKLFF	TGTGCCAGCAGCTTGTTACCCGGCATTGATTATCCTAATGAAAAACTGTTTTTT
TRBV5-8	once	.	TRBJ1-2	CASSLGSGSFGYTF	TGTGCCAGCAGCTTGGGTTCAGGGTCGTTCGGCTACACCTTC
TRBV20-1	.	.	TRBJ2-5	CSANHQETQYF	TGCAGTGCCAACCATCAAGAGACCCAGTACTTC
TRBV30	.	.	TRBJ2-3	CAWSEDGFSTDTQYF	TGTGCCTGGAGTGAGGACGGATTTAGCACAGATACGCAGTATTTT
TRBV7-9	.	.	TRBJ2-3	CASSLDYPTQYF	TGTGCCAGCAGCTTAGATTACCCTACGCAGTATTTT
TRBV5-6	.	.	TRBJ2-1	CASSLYTGGSYNEQFF	TGTGCCAGCAGCTTGTATACGGGGGGCAGTTACAATGAGCAGTTCTTC
TRBV6-1	.	.	TRBJ1-1	CASSEAPGRAEAFF	TGTGCCAGCAGTGAAGCACCGGGGAGGGCTGAAGCTTTCTTT
TRBV30	.	TRBD1	TRBJ2-7	CAGGQGYYEQYF	TGTGCCGGGGGACAGGGATACTACGAGCAGTACTTC
TRBV2	.	.	TRBJ2-1	CASSRTEQFF	TGTGCCAGCAGTCGAACAGAGCAGTTCTTC
TRBV11-3	.	TRBD2	TRBJ2-1	CASSFRYTSGSDEQFF	TGTGCCAGCAGCTTCCGGTATACTAGCGGGTCCGATGAGCAGTTCTTC
TRBV6-1	few	.	TRBJ2-4	CASSDGLAKNIQYF	TGTGCCAGCAGTGACGGGCTTGCCAAAAACATTCAGTACTTC
TRBV7-8	once	TRBD1	TRBJ2-7	CASSLLVGQGSYEQYF	TGTGCCAGCAGCCTTCTTGTCGGACAGGGCTCCTACGAGCAGTACTTC
TRBV30	.	.	TRBJ2-1	CAWSVRREQFF	TGTGCCTGGAGTGTACGTCGGGAACAGTTCTTC
TRBV5-4	once	TRBD1	TRBJ2-7	CASSYGTGKAYEQYF	TGTGCCAGCAGCTACGGGACAGGGAAAGCCTACGAGCAGTACTTC
TRBV27	few	.	TRBJ2-7	CASSLMGGYGEQYF	TGTGCCAGCAGTCTTATGGGGGGTTATGGCGAGCAGTACTTC
TRBV10-2	.	.	TRBJ1-4	CAVGRGEKLFF	TGCGCCGTTGGGAGGGGTGAAAAACTGTTTTTT
TRBV4-1	.	TRBD2	TRBJ2-5	CASSHRSLAGETQYF	TGCGCCAGCAGCCACAGATCTCTAGCGGGAGAGACCCAGTACTTC
TRBV7-2	.	.	TRBJ1-4	CASSFALSEKLFF	TGTGCCAGCAGCTTCGCTCTCAGTGAAAAACTGTTTTTT
TRBV9	.	TRBD2	TRBJ2-7	CASSVAAGGPYEQYF	TGTGCCAGCAGCGTAGCAGCGGGAGGGCCCTACGAGCAGTACTTC
TRBV27	.	.	TRBJ2-7	CASSLQGYGEQYF	TGTGCCAGCAGTTTACAGGGTTACGGCGAGCAGTACTTC
TRBV19	.	.	TRBJ2-1	CASSTRRQATYNEQFF	TGTGCCAGTAGTACCCGCCGACAGGCGACCTACAATGAGCAGTTCTTC
TRBV9	once	.	TRBJ1-1	CASSVMGPGEGEAFF	TGTGCCAGCAGCGTTATGGGACCAGGGGAGGGTGAAGCTTTCTTT
TRBV9	.	.	TRBJ1-6	CASSIRDGNSPLHF	TGTGCCAGCAGCATCCGGGACGGTAATTCACCCCTCCACTTT
TRBV7-9	.	.	TRBJ2-7	CASSPGVSGSYEQYF	TGTGCCAGCAGCCCCGGAGTTAGCGGATCTTACGAGCAGTACTTC
TRBV5-4	.	TRBD1	TRBJ1-6	CASSLGSGTGRAPLHF	TGTGCCAGCAGCTTGGGTTCAGGGACAGGGAGGGCACCCCTCCACTTT
TRBV19	.	.	TRBJ2-2	CASFAWDRTGELFF	TGTGCCAGTTTTGCCTGGGATCGCACCGGGGAGCTGTTTTTT
TRBV6-1	.	TRBD1	TRBJ1-2	CASAGGAWGYTF	TGTGCCAGCGCAGGGGGCGCCTGGGGCTACACCTTC
TRBV15	.	.	TRBJ2-5	CATSPTSPVRPNQETQYF	TGTGCCACCAGCCCGACCTCCCCCGTACGGCCGAACCAAGAGACCCAGTACTTC
TRBV18	.	.	TRBJ2-5	CASSPGFYERRETQYF	TGTGCCAGCTCACCCGGTTTCTATGAGCGTCGAGAGACCCAGTACTTC
TRBV4-3	.	.	TRBJ2-7	CASSRRQNNYEQYF	TGCGCCAGCAGCCGTCGACAGAATAACTACGAGCAGTACTTC
TRBV7-9	.	.	TRBJ2-7	CASSLDGPLGEQYF	TGTGCCAGCAGCTTAGATGGACCCCTCGGGGAGCAGTACTTC
TRBV7-2	.	TRBD2	TRBJ2-2	CASSLGTSNTGELFF	TGTGCCAGCAGCTTAGGGACTAGTAACACCGGGGAGCTGTTTTTT
TRBV4-1	.	TRBD2	TRBJ2-3	CASSLTYSGLAGGLTSTDTQYF	TGCGCCAGCAGCCTTACGTATTCTGGACTAGCGGGAGGCCTCACTAGCACAGATACGCAGTATTTT
TRBV6-1	.	TRBD1	TRBJ2-7	CASSEARDRAYEQYF	TGTGCCAGCAGTGAGGCCCGGGACAGGGCCTACGAGCAGTACTTC
TRBV6-6	.	TRBD1	TRBJ1-3	CASSRSTGAGNTIYF	TGTGCCAGCAGTCGTTCGACAGGGGCTGGAAACACCATATATTTT
TRBV19	few	.	TRBJ1-2	CASSIKDGPSNYGYTF	TGTGCCAGTAGCATAAAAGACGGACCATCTAACTATGGCTACACCTTC
TRBV9	.	.	TRBJ2-1	CASSATAGSYNEQFF	TGTGCCAGCAGCGCCACGGCGGGCTCCTACAATGAGCAGTTCTTC
TRBV2	.	.	TRBJ2-2	CASIGGRNTGELFF	TGTGCCAGCATCGGGGGTAGGAACACCGGGGAGCTGTTTTTT
TRBV6-5	.	TRBD1	TRBJ2-7	CANSRSYRGNEQYF	TGTGCCAACAGCCGATCCTACAGGGGCAACGAGCAGTACTTC
TRBV4-3	.	TRBD2	TRBJ2-2	CASSQRPTSGATNTGELFF	TGCGCCAGCAGCCAACGTCCCACTAGCGGGGCTACGAACACCGGGGAGCTGTTTTTT
TRBV28	.	TRBD1	TRBJ2-1	CASSLGQGALGDEQFF	TGTGCCAGCAGTTTAGGACAGGGGGCGCTCGGGGATGAGCAGTTCTTC
TRBV16	.	TRBD1	TRBJ1-2	CASSHVGTGEAGYTF	TGTGCCAGCAGTCATGTTGGGACAGGGGAAGCTGGCTACACCTTC
TRBV9	.	.	TRBJ1-3	CASSVESGNTIYF	TGTGCCAGCAGCGTTGAGAGTGGAAACACCATATATTTT
TRBV7-9	.	TRBD1	TRBJ2-2	CASSPQTGGRYTGELFF	TGTGCCAGCAGCCCCCAGACAGGGGGGAGGTACACCGGGGAGCTGTTTTTT
TRBV27	.	TRBD1	TRBJ1-6	CASTMTGTLRPLHF	TGTGCCAGCACTATGACAGGGACGCTCCGACCCCTCCACTTT
TRBV30	.	.	TRBJ1-4	CAWSEGTAINEKLFF	TGTGCCTGGAGTGAAGGGACGGCTATTAATGAAAAACTGTTTTTT